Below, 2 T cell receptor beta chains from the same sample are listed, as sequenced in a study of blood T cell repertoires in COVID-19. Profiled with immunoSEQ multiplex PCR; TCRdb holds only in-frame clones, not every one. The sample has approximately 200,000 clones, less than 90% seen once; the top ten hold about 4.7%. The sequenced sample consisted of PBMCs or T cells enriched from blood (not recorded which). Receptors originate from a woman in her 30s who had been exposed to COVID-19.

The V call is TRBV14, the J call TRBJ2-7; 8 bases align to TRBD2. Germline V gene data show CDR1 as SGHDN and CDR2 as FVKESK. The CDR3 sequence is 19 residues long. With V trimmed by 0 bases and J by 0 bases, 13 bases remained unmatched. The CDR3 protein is CASSQEILGLATASYEQYF. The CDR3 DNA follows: TGTGCCAGCAGCCAAGAAATCCTAGGACTAGCCACGGCCTCCTACGAGCAGTACTTC.

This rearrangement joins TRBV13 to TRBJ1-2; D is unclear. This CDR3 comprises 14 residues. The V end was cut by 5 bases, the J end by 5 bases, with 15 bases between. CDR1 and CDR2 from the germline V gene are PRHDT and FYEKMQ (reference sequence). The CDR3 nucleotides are TGTGCCAGCAGCCCGCAGGTGGTCTTTTATGGCTACACCTTC. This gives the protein CASSPQVVFYGYTF.